Listed below are T cell receptor beta chains from one sample, sequenced in a study of shared clonotypes between healthy human individuals. TCRdb's table, derived via immunoSEQ multiplex PCR, lists solely in-frame clones and lacks some. The sample carries around 1.1 million clones, 75% to 85% recorded once. Material for sequencing was memory CD4+ T cells from PBMCs. These receptors originate from a man in his late teens or twenties in good health. Some clones in this sample may be carry-over from other donors' samples. CDR3s include the opening cysteine and the closing phenylalanine or tryptophan. Fields, in order: J gene, CDR3 length, clone size, V gene, D gene, CDR3 DNA, CDR3 protein. A D gene is named only where the DNA matches it firmly. Size values are once, few and many counts, or a class for expanded clones, and some rows have none.

>TRBJ1-2|17|-|TRBV18|TRBD1
TGTGCCAGCTCACCGTTGTTAAGGACAGGGGGCGACTATGGCTACACCTTC
CASSPLLRTGGDYGYTF
>TRBJ1-1|13|many|TRBV6-6|TRBD1
TGTGCCAGCAGTGTAGACCGGGACAGGAAAGCTTTCTTT
CASSVDRDRKAFF
>TRBJ2-5|15|-|TRBV7-9|-
TGTGCCAGCAGCTTAGTCTCGGCACCCCAAGAGACCCAGTACTTC
CASSLVSAPQETQYF
>TRBJ2-5|13|-|TRBV5-1|-
TGCGCCAGCAGCTTGGATGGGGTTGAGACCCAGTACTTC
CASSLDGVETQYF
>TRBJ1-1|11|few|TRBV20-1|-
TGCAGTGTTAGAGGCCCGATGAACGCTTTCTTT
CSVRGPMNAFF
>TRBJ1-3|11|-|TRBV20-1|-
TGCAGTGCTTCTCCGTTGGACACCATATATTTT
CSASPLDTIYF
>TRBJ2-5|15|-|TRBV5-1|-
TGCGCCAGCAGCCCATTCACACGGACTCAAGAGACCCAGTACTTC
CASSPFTRTQETQYF
>TRBJ2-7|14|once|TRBV5-1|-
TGCGCCAGCAGCTTGATGGGGGCCTCCTACGAGCAGTACTTC
CASSLMGASYEQYF
>TRBJ1-2|12|-|TRBV6-5|TRBD1
TGTGCCAGCACTTCCTTGGGGACAGGATACACCTTC
CASTSLGTGYTF
>TRBJ2-7|14|-|TRBV7-2|TRBD1
TGTGCCAGCAGCCTGGACAGGGGGCGTAACGAGCAGTACTTC
CASSLDRGRNEQYF
>TRBJ1-1|13|few|TRBV30|-
TGTGCCTGGAGTGCGCGAGGGGGGGAGGGAGCTTTCTTT
CAWSARGGEGAFF
>TRBJ2-2|16|-|TRBV5-5|TRBD1
TGTGCCAGCAGCCGAAACGACAGGGGATGGAGCGGGGAGCTGTTTTTT
CASSRNDRGWSGELFF
>TRBJ2-3|12|-|TRBV28|-
TGTGCCAGCAGTTCTCTGATAAATACGCAGTATTTT
CASSSLINTQYF
>TRBJ2-3|12|-|TRBV28|-
TGTGCCAGCAGTTTTTTTCAAGATACGCAGTATTTT
CASSFFQDTQYF
>TRBJ2-1|17|-|TRBV11-2|TRBD2
TGTGCCAGCAGCTTTGGGACTAGCGGGCTGGGGGGGGATGAGCAGTTCTTC
CASSFGTSGLGGDEQFF
>TRBJ2-3|11|-|TRBV5-1|-
TGCGCCAGCAGCTTTCGGGATACGCAGTATTTT
CASSFRDTQYF
>TRBJ2-5|15|-|TRBV5-4|TRBD1
TGTGCCAGCAGCGACACAGGGACAGGGCAAGAGACCCAGTACTTC
CASSDTGTGQETQYF
>TRBJ2-3|15|-|TRBV5-6|TRBD1
TGTGCCAGCATCAGACGGCAGGGGGCATCAGATACGCAGTATTTT
CASIRRQGASDTQYF
>TRBJ2-5|14|once|TRBV7-3|-
TGTGCCAGCAGCTTAACTGGGGGACCGGGGACCCAGTACTTC
CASSLTGGPGTQYF
>TRBJ2-7|15|-|TRBV6-1|-
TGTGCCAGCAGTCGAGACGTCCTGATGGCCTACGAGCAGTACTTC
CASSRDVLMAYEQYF
>TRBJ2-7|14|few|TRBV9|TRBD2
TGTGCCAGCAGCGTTAGCGGGAGGGTCCACGAGCAGTACTTC
CASSVSGRVHEQYF
>TRBJ2-3|15|-|TRBV6-5|TRBD2
TGTGCCAGCAGTTCCCACCGGGACTACACAGATACGCAGTATTTT
CASSSHRDYTDTQYF
>TRBJ1-3|16|-|TRBV7-6|-
TGTGCCAGCAGCTTAGCGTATAGGGGCTCTGGAAACACCATATATTTT
CASSLAYRGSGNTIYF
>TRBJ2-7|14|few|TRBV19|-
TGTGCCAGTAGTGGGTATAGTGGGAACTACGAGCAGTACTTC
CASSGYSGNYEQYF
>TRBJ2-5|15|-|TRBV2|-
TGTGCCAGCAGTGACCCGGTAAAAGTTATGGAGACCCAGTACTTC
CASSDPVKVMETQYF
>TRBJ2-3|15|-|TRBV5-1|-
TGCGCCAGCAGCTCATCGGGACAAAGCACAGATACGCAGTATTTT
CASSSSGQSTDTQYF
>TRBJ2-7|15|-|TRBV6-5|-
TGTGCCAGCAGTTACTCGGGGGCTAGCGACTACGAGCAGTACTTC
CASSYSGASDYEQYF
>TRBJ1-4|19|-|TRBV4-1|-
TGCGCCAGCAGGGAGATCGCTATAACAGGGCCCCGTGTTGGTAAAAAACTGTTTTTT
CASREIAITGPRVGKKLFF
>TRBJ2-2|15|-|TRBV4-2|-
TGTGCCAGCAGCCAAGACGGGGAGGTCACCGGGGAGCTGTTTTTT
CASSQDGEVTGELFF
>TRBJ1-1|13|-|TRBV4-1|-
TGCGCCAGCAGCCAAAAAAAGAACACTGAAGCTTTCTTT
CASSQKKNTEAFF
>TRBJ2-3|14|-|TRBV30|TRBD2
TGTGCCTGGAGGAGCGGGAGTCGGGCAGATACGCAGTATTTT
CAWRSGSRADTQYF
>TRBJ2-7|15|-|TRBV5-6|-
TGTGCCAGCACCCTGCTTGGAGGGGATCGGCACGAGCAGTACTTC
CASTLLGGDRHEQYF
>TRBJ2-3|18|-|TRBV7-2|TRBD2
TGTGCCAGCAGACCCATCCCCGGGACTAGCGGGAGGACAGATACGCAGTATTTT
CASRPIPGTSGRTDTQYF
>TRBJ2-7|16|-|TRBV10-1|TRBD2
TGCGCCAGCACTGACGGTCGACTAGCGGGACTCTACGAGCAGTACTTC
CASTDGRLAGLYEQYF
>TRBJ2-5|13|-|TRBV30|-
TGTGCCTGGAGTAGGGGAACGATAGAGACCCAGTACTTC
CAWSRGTIETQYF
>TRBJ2-1|15|-|TRBV7-3|-
TGTGCCAGCAGCCTTATGTCGGGCCCTAACAATGAGCAGTTCTTC
CASSLMSGPNNEQFF
>TRBJ1-1|12|-|TRBV29-1|-
TGCAGCGTCCGGACGGGGAACACTGAAGCTTTCTTT
CSVRTGNTEAFF
>TRBJ1-1|14|-|TRBV7-2|-
TGTGCCAGCAGCTTAGGGGTAGTCGGTACTGAAGCTTTCTTT
CASSLGVVGTEAFF
>TRBJ2-1|14|-|TRBV2|-
TGTGCCAGCAGTCTAGAGGACCTATACAATGAGCAGTTCTTC
CASSLEDLYNEQFF
>TRBJ2-1|12|once|TRBV28|-
TGTGCCAGCAGCCCTCGGGCCCATGAGCAGTTCTTC
CASSPRAHEQFF
>TRBJ2-1|16|-|TRBV5-1|-
TGCGCCAGCAGCTCGGGACATTCGAGCTCCTACAATGAGCAGTTCTTC
CASSSGHSSSYNEQFF
>TRBJ1-5|13|many|TRBV2|-
TGTGCCAGCGGGTGGGACAGCAATCAGCCCCAGCATTTT
CASGWDSNQPQHF
>TRBJ2-5|13|-|TRBV11-3|-
TGTGCCAGCAGCTTAGGCACTGTAGGGACCCAGTACTTC
CASSLGTVGTQYF
>TRBJ2-2|20|-|TRBV21-1|-
TGTGCCAGCAGCAAAGTTGTTTTCAAGTTGGCTAGCGCTCATGTCGGGGAGCTGTTTTTT
CASSKVVFKLASAHVGELFF
>TRBJ1-3|16|-|TRBV7-8|-
TGTGCCAGCAGCTTAGCGCTGGGGGTGAGGGGCAACACCATATATTTT
CASSLALGVRGNTIYF
>TRBJ2-1|16|-|TRBV4-2|TRBD1
TGTGCCAGCAGCCAAGGGGGCACAGGGGGTGGGGATGAGCAGTTCTTC
CASSQGGTGGGDEQFF
>TRBJ2-5|16|-|TRBV2|-
TGTGCCAGCAGTGAATGGGCGGGGCGCATTCAAGAGACCCAGTACTTC
CASSEWAGRIQETQYF
>TRBJ2-7|15|-|TRBV28|TRBD1
TGTGCCAGCAGCACTCCGGGACAGGGATCCTACGAGCAGTACTTC
CASSTPGQGSYEQYF
>TRBJ2-7|14|-|TRBV5-6|TRBD2
TGTGCCAGCAGCTTGGTTCGGGGGGCCTACGAGCAGTACTTC
CASSLVRGAYEQYF
>TRBJ1-1|14|-|TRBV15|-
TGTGCCACCAGCAGAGGTTTGATACTAGCTGAAGCTTTCTTT
CATSRGLILAEAFF
>TRBJ1-1|16|once|TRBV4-2|TRBD1
TGTGCCAGCAGCCCCGGGACAGGCTCGGTAGAGACTGAAGCTTTCTTT
CASSPGTGSVETEAFF
>TRBJ2-7|13|-|TRBV27|-
TGTGCCAGCAGCCGTCGGACCGACTACGAGCAGTACTTC
CASSRRTDYEQYF
>TRBJ2-5|13|-|TRBV27|-
TGTGCCAGCAGTTTACGTCCGGGGGAGACCCAGTACTTC
CASSLRPGETQYF
>TRBJ2-7|14|-|TRBV7-2|-
TGTGCCAGCAGCTTAGTGCAGGGAGGCTACGAGCAGTACTTC
CASSLVQGGYEQYF
>TRBJ2-4|17|-|TRBV10-3|-
TGTGCCATCAGTGAGTCGCTAGGGCTGAATGCCAAAAACATTCAGTACTTC
CAISESLGLNAKNIQYF
>TRBJ1-5|16|-|TRBV19|TRBD1
TGTGCCAGCACCTTTCGGACAGGGTATAGCAATCAGCCCCAGCATTTT
CASTFRTGYSNQPQHF
>TRBJ2-5|14|-|TRBV18|-
TGTGCCAGCTCACCACCGGCAGCTCAAGAGACCCAGTACTTC
CASSPPAAQETQYF
>TRBJ2-6|17|-|TRBV4-3|TRBD1
TGCGCCAGCAGCCCAAGGGGACAGGGGTCTGGGGCCAACGTCCTGACTTTC
CASSPRGQGSGANVLTF
>TRBJ2-1|15|few|TRBV15|-
TGTGCCACCAGCAGAGAATTGACGGGTCAGGGTGAGCAGTTCTTC
CATSRELTGQGEQFF